This TCR beta chain was recorded in a study of beta chain features in type 1 diabetes. What was sequenced were expressed TCRB transcripts, since all of the isolated RNA had been reverse transcribed. Assay: immunoSEQ multiplex PCR; the TCRdb copy retains only in-frame clones and omits some. The table includes 350,000 or so clones, roughly 21% detected once. Per germline, CDR1 PRHDT and CDR2 FYEKMQ (reference sequence). Trimming took 2 bases from V and 6 from J, leaving 19 bases between them. The CDR3 contains 17 residues. As to this clone: The antigen is unknown.

Purity exceeding 95% was reached by all sorted populations. Whole-study results and caveats: Type 1 diabetes patients had fewer VDJ junction insertions and more deletions. The question left open here concerned HLA type influencing TCRB rearrangement. It was possible that PCR favored shorter templates, equally so in patients and controls.

V gene TRBV13 combines with J gene TRBJ1-4, with TRBD1 as a possible D gene (5 bases). The source material was naive CD4+ T cells from blood. This sequence was found in a woman between 18 and 30 years old in good health. CDR3 region: CASSLRRGSRRYEKLFF. The CDR3 region has the DNA TGTGCCAGCAGCTTACGACGGGGGTCGCGACGGTATGAAAAACTGTTTTTT.